This TCR beta chain was sequenced for a study of regulatory T cells in long-lasting Graves disease. The study's findings and limits: When disease was persistent, TRBV28, TRBJ1-2 and TRBJ2-5 were the favored segments. Persistent patients had a count of shared public clonotypes (approximately 2,800) that exceeded that of new patients (roughly 1,000).

Trimming stripped 8 bases from V and 0 bases from J, with 17 bases between. CDR1 is LNHDA and CDR2 is SQIVND in the germline V gene (reference sequence). The CDR3 contains 16 residues. HTBI primers from iRepertoire and Arm-PCR of CDR3 regions yielded the TCR beta libraries. TCRdb fed the multiplex PCR reads into MiXCR, producing one record per CDR3 protein. The sample holds some 420,000 distinct CDR3 sequences, roughly 23% seen once. Time point indicated: persistent/refractory GD, antithyroid drugs over 5 years with positive TRAb. The TCR library was made from RNA that had been extracted from PBMCs in TRIzol. This clonotype was picked up one time. What it binds is not known.

This chain uses TRBV19 with TRBJ2-4, with D perhaps matching TRBD1 (6 bases). The receptor was isolated from a female donor with Graves disease. This specimen was peripheral blood mononuclear cells (PBMCs), taken when the disease was refractory, from a patient treated with antithyroid drugs. The CDR3 reads CASAPQGRVAKNIQYF. In DNA, the CDR3 is TGTGCCAGTGCCCCACAGGGAAGGGTAGCCAAAAACATTCAGTACTTC.